This T cell receptor (beta chain) was recovered during a study of blood T cell repertoires in COVID-19. Study-level background: The United States, Italy and Spain were the sources of the acute and convalescent COVID-19 samples.

Original processing methods: Counts of nucleated cells, estimated from reference gene primer amplification, were obtained. Sequencing used immunoSEQ multiplex PCR; TCRdb keeps in-frame clones, though not all of them. The DNA gave D and trimming, while V, J and clone size come from that table. The data show approximately 300,000 clones, with over 75% seen just once and about 3.9% held by the top ten. CDR3 length: 17 residues. V gave up 5 bases and J gave up 5 bases, with 24 bases separating them. CDR1 SGHTA and CDR2 FQGNSA come from the germline V gene. The chain couples TRBV7-2 to TRBJ2-5; possible D gene TRBD2, 6 bases. Sample: peripheral blood. The TCR was taken from a woman aged 50 to 65 with active or convalescent COVID-19. In DNA form, the CDR3 reads TGTGCCAGCAGCATGGGGAGGATTAGCGCACCTTCGGAGACCCAGTACTTC. It codes for CASSMGRISAPSETQYF.